These 24 T cell receptor beta chains came from one sample sequenced in a study of blood T cell repertoires in COVID-19. Data came from immunoSEQ multiplex PCR; TCRdb stores just in-frame clones and leaves some out. The data hold some 190,000 clones, with around 90% observed a single time. Input material: peripheral blood. The receptors were gathered from a man between 18 and 29 years old with active or convalescent COVID-19.

The chain couples TRBV10-3 to TRBJ2-1, with D maybe TRBD2 (6 bases). This CDR3 has 13 residues. Trimming pared 10 bases from V and 0 bases from J, leaving 10 bases between. CDR1 ENHRY and CDR2 SYGVKD come from the germline V gene. The CDR3 DNA follows: TGTGCCACTCGGGAGAGCTCCTACAATGAGCAGTTCTTC. Translating gives CATRESSYNEQFF.

The chain carries TRBV18 and TRBJ2-7, with D possibly TRBD2 on 6 matching bases. Deletions cut 0 bases from V and 4 bases from J, with 16 bases between. Germline-derived CDR1 and CDR2 are KGHSH and LQKENI. This CDR3 contains 16 residues. This CDR3 is CASSPPGSGLLYEQYF. The CDR3 region has the DNA TGTGCCAGCTCACCACCGGGATCGGGACTCCTTTACGAGCAGTACTTC. Supplemented by reference TRBV18 and TRBJ2-7, the full variable domain reads NAGVMQNPRHLVRRRGQEARLRCSPMKGHSHVYWYRQLPEEGLKFMVYLQKENIIDESGMPKERFSAEFPKEGPSILRIQQVVRGDSAAYFCASSPPGSGLLYEQYFGPGTRLTVT.

In its sample, this clone was seen once. The gene calls are TRBV11-1 and TRBJ1-2, with 7 bases aligning to TRBD1. Germline-derived CDR1 and CDR2 are SGHAT and FQDESV (reference sequence). The V segment lost 0 bases and the J segment 3 bases; nucleotides outside the gene matches: 4. The CDR3 is 15 residues long. The CDR3 DNA is TGTGCCAGCAGCTTAGCTTTAACAGGGGACTATGGCTACACCTTC. It encodes CASSLALTGDYGYTF.

This clone was detected once. This chain connects TRBV27 to TRBJ1-4; the match to TRBD1 covers 9 bases. The V segment lost 5 bases and the J segment 9 bases; nucleotides outside the gene matches: 7. The V gene's germline CDR1 is MNHEY and CDR2 SMNVEV (reference sequence). The CDR3 contains 14 residues. The CDR3 nucleotides read TGTGCCAGCAGTCGGGACAGGGATCGGCAAAAACTGTTTTTT. Protein sequence: CASSRDRDRQKLFF.

V is TRBV5-3 and J is TRBJ2-2, with 8 bases aligning to TRBD1. TRBV5-3 belongs to the ORF category, with a function that is uncertain. The length of the CDR3 is 16 residues. V shed 3 bases and J 5 bases; nucleotides not matched to a gene: 9. CDR3 protein: CARSSGTGRGTGELFF. The CDR3 DNA is TGTGCCAGAAGCTCTGGGACAGGACGAGGGACCGGGGAGCTGTTTTTT.

The V call is TRBV15, the J call TRBJ2-7, with TRBD1 matching 9 bases. The length of the CDR3 is 15 residues. Looked up from germline, CDR1 is LNHNV and CDR2 is YYDKDF (reference sequence). Germline trimming cut 5 bases from V and 0 bases from J; bases unmatched to any gene: 5. CDR3 protein: CATSANRGHSYEQYF. The CDR3 DNA follows: TGTGCCACCAGCGCTAACAGGGGGCACTCCTACGAGCAGTACTTC.

This clone has just one count. V usage is TRBV5-4 and J usage is TRBJ2-7; 8 bases agree with TRBD2. V shed 5 bases, J shed 5 bases, and the junction held 12 bases outside the gene matches. The CDR3 is 15 amino acids. From germline, CDR1 is SGHNT and CDR2 YYREEE (reference sequence). CDR3 loop: CASSFTGRDSHEQYF. In DNA, the CDR3 is TGTGCCAGCAGTTTCACCGGGAGGGATTCCCACGAGCAGTACTTC.

The chain couples TRBV3-1 (or the pseudogene TRBV3-2) to TRBJ1-2; no clear D gene. Germline values: CDR1 LGHDT, CDR2 YNNKEL (reference sequence). Trimming cost V 1 base and J 7 bases, with 10 bases left between them. This CDR3 has 13 residues. This CDR3 is CASSQVLRRGYTF. In DNA form, the CDR3 reads TGTGCCAGCAGCCAAGTGTTGCGTCGTGGCTACACCTTC.

The genes are TRBV19 and TRBJ2-3; D not resolved. V gave up 6 bases and J gave up 2 bases, with 12 bases separating them. This CDR3 comprises 14 residues. Germline V CDR1 and CDR2: LNHDA, SQIVND (reference sequence). The CDR3 loop is CASRNLAYTDTQYF. The CDR3 nucleotides are TGTGCCAGTAGGAACTTAGCCTACACAGATACGCAGTATTTT.

This clone was observed once. The chain combines TRBV28 with TRBJ1-2, with D possibly TRBD1 on 6 matching bases. The CDR3 loop spans 13 amino acids. V was trimmed by 11 bases and J by 4 bases, leaving 17 bases between them. Germline loops: CDR1 MDHEN, CDR2 SYDVKM. CDR3 nucleotides: TGTGCCTCTGGTGGAGAAGGGGGCTATGGCTACACCTTC. It translates to CASGGEGGYGYTF.

This chain links TRBV20-1 with TRBJ2-1; the match to TRBD2 covers 7 bases. The CDR3 contains 13 residues. Germline assignment: CDR1 DFQATT and CDR2 SNEGSKA (reference sequence). The junction had 8 bases not matched to a gene; V was cut back by 3 bases and J by 9 bases. The CDR3 sequence: CSASRTSKAEQFF. As DNA, the CDR3 is TGCAGTGCTAGTAGGACTAGTAAGGCTGAGCAGTTCTTC.

This chain connects TRBV30 to TRBJ1-2; 7 positions agree with TRBD1. CDR3 length equals 13 residues. Germline values: CDR1 GTSNPN, CDR2 SVGIG (reference sequence). Germline trimming cut 6 bases from V and 4 bases from J; bases unmatched to any gene: 8. The CDR3 loop reads CACPKGQSYGYTF. CDR3 nucleotides: TGTGCCTGCCCCAAGGGACAGTCCTATGGCTACACCTTC. Full variable domain (missing parts from reference TRBV30 and TRBJ1-2): SQTIHQWPATLVQPVGSPLSLECTVEGTSNPNLYWYRQAAGRGLQLLFYSVGIGQISSEVPQNLSASRPQDRQFILSSKKLLLSDSGFYLCACPKGQSYGYTFGSGTRLTVV.

This chain links TRBV19 with TRBJ1-5, with TRBD1 identical over 9 bases. Germline V gene sequence: CDR1 LNHDA, CDR2 SQIVND (reference sequence). J was trimmed by 1 base and V by 10 bases; bases with no gene match: 5. CDR3 size: 14 residues. CDR3 in DNA: TGTGCCACCACAGGGGGCTGGAGCAATCAGCCCCAGCATTTT. Its protein product is CATTGGWSNQPQHF.

V and J are TRBV6-6 and TRBJ1-2, with 7 bases lining up with TRBD1. The V segment lost 5 bases and the J segment 4 bases; nucleotides outside the gene matches: 19. There are 18 residues in the CDR3. The germline CDR1 and CDR2 sequences are MNHNY and SVGAGI (reference sequence). Written as DNA, the CDR3 is TGTGCCAGCAGTCGGAGAACCGGGACAGAAGATTTAATCTATGGCTACACCTTC. Its translation is CASSRRTGTEDLIYGYTF.

This rearrangement joins TRBV7-2 to TRBJ2-7; 8 nucleotides match TRBD1. The CDR3 is made up of 17 amino acids. Germline-derived CDR1 and CDR2 are SGHTA and FQGNSA. Trimming cost V 2 bases and J 3 bases; bases outside gene matches: 12. The CDR3 here is CASSLSGGAEGGYEQYF. DNA for the CDR3: TGTGCCAGCAGCTTATCAGGGGGCGCCGAGGGGGGCTACGAGCAGTACTTC.

CDR3 protein: CASSLQGHSYEQYF. CDR3 DNA sequence: TGCGCCAGCAGCTTGCAGGGGCACTCCTACGAGCAGTACTTC. The rearrangement joins TRBV5-1 to TRBJ2-7; TRBD1 might be the D (6 bases). The CDR3 loop spans 14 amino acids. Trimming cost V 1 base and J 0 bases, with 8 bases left between them. From germline, CDR1 is SGHRS and CDR2 YFSETQ.

The chain uses TRBV30 and TRBJ2-1, with 11 positions matching TRBD2. Per the germline V gene, CDR1 is GTSNPN and CDR2 is SVGIG (reference sequence). V was clipped by 1 base and J by 10 bases; unmatched bases: 3. The CDR3 has 13 residues. The CDR3: CAWSGLAGIEQFF. DNA for the CDR3: TGTGCCTGGAGTGGACTAGCGGGGATAGAGCAGTTCTTC.

The rearrangement uses TRBV12-5 and TRBJ1-5, with D perhaps TRBD1 (5 bases). The CDR3 is made up of 17 amino acids. The V gene's germline CDR1 is LGHNT and CDR2 FRNRAP. V was pared by 0 bases and J by 3 bases, with 15 bases between. The CDR3 sequence is CASGLVQKTEANQPQHF. CDR3 coding DNA: TGTGCTAGTGGTTTGGTACAGAAGACAGAAGCCAATCAGCCCCAGCATTTT.

The chain couples TRBV5-6 to TRBJ1-4; TRBD1 might be the D (5 bases). Trimming took 0 bases from V and 7 from J, leaving 7 bases between them. CDR3 length: 13 residues. Per the germline V gene, CDR1 is SGHDT and CDR2 is YYEEEE. The CDR3 here is CASSLDRTEKLFF. DNA for the CDR3: TGTGCCAGCAGCTTGGACAGGACTGAAAAACTGTTTTTT.

The V gene is TRBV30, the J gene TRBJ1-2; 8 positions match TRBD1. The CDR3 has 12 amino acids. The germline V gene encodes CDR1 GTSNPN and CDR2 SVGIG (reference sequence). The J segment lost 7 bases and the V segment lost 5 bases, leaving 6 bases of the junction unmatched. The DNA for the CDR3 is TGTGCCTGGGACCGGGACAGGCGTGGCTACACCTTC. Its translation is CAWDRDRRGYTF.

The chain combines TRBV19 with TRBJ1-1; 8 nucleotides line up with TRBD1. This CDR3 comprises 13 residues. Germline assignment: CDR1 LNHDA and CDR2 SQIVND (reference sequence). With 3 bases clipped from V and 5 bases from J, the junction kept 2 bases outside the gene matches. This CDR3 reads CASSMTGATEAFF. The CDR3 DNA reads as TGTGCCAGTAGTATGACAGGGGCGACTGAAGCTTTCTTT.

CDR3 bases: TGTGCCAGCAGCCTGGCCGAACTCCGCGGGGCCGCCGAGCAGTACTTC. Protein: CASSLAELRGAAEQYF. V gene TRBV5-4 combines with J gene TRBJ2-7; D is possibly TRBD2 (6 bases). The CDR3 is made up of 16 amino acids. Trimming took 4 bases from V and 6 from J, leaving 23 bases between them. Germline lookup yields CDR1 SGHNT and CDR2 YYREEE (reference sequence).

This chain links TRBV30 with TRBJ2-7, with 10 bases that match TRBD1. The trim removed 0 bases at V and 5 bases at J, leaving 4 bases unmatched. The length of the CDR3 is 14 residues. Germline V gives CDR1 GTSNPN, CDR2 SVGIG (reference sequence). The CDR3 region is CAWSVLGTGDEQYF. In DNA form, the CDR3 reads TGTGCCTGGAGTGTACTGGGGACAGGGGACGAGCAGTACTTC.

The chain couples TRBV27 to TRBJ2-4, with a weak D call TRBD2 (5 bases). V gave up 4 bases and J gave up 3 bases, with 16 bases separating them. Germline values: CDR1 MNHEY, CDR2 SMNVEV (reference sequence). CDR3 length: 16 residues. CDR3 sequence (DNA): TGTGCCAGCAGTTCCGATCTAGCCTTAGTCAAAAACATTCAGTACTTC. It is translated as CASSSDLALVKNIQYF.